Sequencing of this T cell receptor beta chain was carried out in a study of T-cell memory formation after mild COVID-19 (dated by TCRdb to the early 2020s). Regarding the study in general: TCR sequence clusters from the two donors were found to be largely donor specific. T-cell clones expanding and contracting after mild COVID-19 in a couple of donors were tracked by longitudinal TCRalpha and TCRbeta repertoire sequencing. The cohort was made up of two young adult volunteers, one female and one male, who were previously healthy.

The data were produced on an Illumina NovaSeq 6000. TCRalpha and TCRbeta cDNA libraries were built by 5'RACE with constant-segment primers, adding sample barcodes and unique molecular identifiers. Trizol reagent was used to extract RNA from every sample. Library amplification was performed in two PCR steps, and a second sample barcode and Illumina TruSeq adapters were introduced in the second step. Sequencing of libraries was performed on an Illumina NovaSeq with 2 x 150 bp paired-end reads. The original pipeline was this. Reads were demultiplexed and collapsed into UMI-guided consensus sequences with migec v1.2.7. Using mixcr v2.1.11, the UMI consensuses were aligned to TRA and TRB V and J templates and assembled into clonotypes. A clonotype was counted as expanded or contracted only if both edgeR and NoisET called the change significant, with noise models trained on biological replicates. edgeR calls used a false discovery rate-adjusted p below 0.01 and a log2 fold-change threshold of 1. As an exploratory analysis of dynamics, PCA with hierarchical clustering was applied to max-normalized trajectories of the 1000 most abundant clonotypes. Each responding clone was given a CD4 or CD8 phenotype based on the CD4+ and CD8+ repertoires, which had been sequenced separately. TCRdb trimmed public reads at Q25 via fastp, called clones via MiXCR and kept in-frame beta chains. For every CDR3 protein sequence, its rows merge into one entry that carries the most common genes and DNA. V and J calls and clone size were set by TCRdb, not the authors. Present in this sample are about 360,000 distinct CDR3 sequences, around 14% of which were seen just once. The top ten clones comprise less than 25% of the sample.

What the authors observed across the whole study: Some responding clones were found in pre-infection memory, which suggests that pre-existing cross-reactive memory T cells took part in the SARS-CoV-2 response. Whether the second-wave clones peaking on day 37 were SARS-CoV-2 specific was not confirmed. Contracting CD4+ clones turned up mainly in the CM and EM memory subsets, whereas EMRA was where CD8+ clones were enriched. Clones that contracted from day 15 to 85 showed balanced CD4/CD8 phenotypes, whereas a second wave of clones that expanded from day 15 to 37 leaned towards CD4+. The study included only a couple of mild cases, and larger cohorts that include severe cases with pre-infection samples were judged to be necessary.

Turning to this clonotype: Its antigen is still unknown. Per-nucleotide qualities are absent, and no much larger clonotype sits a single base away.

Ficoll-Paque density gradient centrifugation was the method used to isolate PBMCs. The CDR3 starts with the cysteine, ends with the phenylalanine, and has 16 residues. Only the CDR3 region is kept as DNA, spanning 48 bases read in frame from base 1. The trim is 9 bases for V and 2 bases for J, with a gap of 21 bases between the germline ends. As encoded in the germline V gene, CDR1 is SGHRS while CDR2 is YFSETQ. The material sequenced was PBMCs or a T cell subset sorted from them (not recorded which). This TCR came from a man in his late teens or twenties who had mild COVID-19 (a few samples of this study predate the infection). The sample titles of this study are shuffled in the database, so cell type and time point are left out; the donor was told from shared clones. The rearrangement combines TRBV5-1 with TRBJ2-1, and TRBD2 may be the D gene, going by 7 matching bases. In nucleotide form, the sequence is TGCGCCACAGCTAGGGGGGCAGCGGGGACCTACAATGAGCAGTTCTTC. Translated, this is CATARGAAGTYNEQFF.